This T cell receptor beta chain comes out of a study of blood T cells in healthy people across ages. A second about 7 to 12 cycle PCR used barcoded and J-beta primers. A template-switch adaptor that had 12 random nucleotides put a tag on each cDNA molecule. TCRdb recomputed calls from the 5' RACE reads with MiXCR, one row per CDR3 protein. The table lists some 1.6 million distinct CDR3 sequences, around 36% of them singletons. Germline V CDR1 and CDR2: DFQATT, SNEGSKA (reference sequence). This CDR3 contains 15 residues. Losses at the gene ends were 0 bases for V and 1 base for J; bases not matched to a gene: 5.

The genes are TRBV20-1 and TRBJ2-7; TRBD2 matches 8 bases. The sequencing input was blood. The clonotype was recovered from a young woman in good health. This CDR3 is CSARERLARSYEQYF. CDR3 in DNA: TGCAGTGCTAGAGAGCGACTAGCGAGGTCCTACGAGCAGTACTTC.